The present TCR beta chain was sequenced within a study of OX40 agonist ivuxolimab in advanced cancers. Study summary: Patients received ivuxolimab, an agonistic anti-OX40 (CD134) antibody.

This clone came up a few times. The sample contains more than one DNA sequence encoding this CDR3. CDR3 length equals 13 residues. Germline V gene lookup returns CDR1 SEHNR and CDR2 FQNEAQ (reference sequence). With 3 bases removed from V and 1 base from J, the gap between germline ends came to 6 bases. TCRdb's copy holds only in-frame clones and misses some; the assay was immunoSEQ multiplex PCR. The sample lists about 38,000 clones, about three quarters occurring once. Systemic immunosuppression or autoimmune disease history was grounds to exclude patients. The chain employs TRBV7-9 and TRBJ1-1; D uncertain. The sequence was collected from an adult with an advanced solid tumor such as melanoma, head and neck, liver or kidney cancer. The sequencing used CD4+ or CD8+ T cells sorted from blood, collected in a trial of the OX40 agonist ivuxolimab. For the CDR3, the DNA is TGTGCCAGCAGCTTCGGCCCGAACACTGAAGCTTTCTTT. Protein: CASSFGPNTEAFF.